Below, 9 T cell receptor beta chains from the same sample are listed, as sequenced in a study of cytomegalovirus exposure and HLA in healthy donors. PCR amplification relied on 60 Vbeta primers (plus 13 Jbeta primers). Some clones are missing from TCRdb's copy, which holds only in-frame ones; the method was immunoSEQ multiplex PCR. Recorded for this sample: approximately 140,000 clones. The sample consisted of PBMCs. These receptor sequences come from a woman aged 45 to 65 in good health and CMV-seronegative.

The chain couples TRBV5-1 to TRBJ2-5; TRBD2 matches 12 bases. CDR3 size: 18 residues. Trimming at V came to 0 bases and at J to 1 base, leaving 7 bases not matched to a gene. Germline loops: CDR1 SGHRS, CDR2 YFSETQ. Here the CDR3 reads CASSLAGLAGPRQETQYF. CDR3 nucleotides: TGCGCCAGCAGCTTGGCGGGACTAGCGGGCCCACGCCAAGAGACCCAGTACTTC.

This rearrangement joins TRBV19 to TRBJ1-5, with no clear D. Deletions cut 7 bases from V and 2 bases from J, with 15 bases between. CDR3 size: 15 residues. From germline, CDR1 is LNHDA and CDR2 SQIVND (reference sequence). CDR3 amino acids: CASIGRVGGNQPQHF. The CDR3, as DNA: TGTGCCAGTATTGGGAGGGTAGGAGGCAATCAGCCCCAGCATTTT.

CDR3 sequence (DNA): TGTGCCAGCAGCATAGGGACAGGAAACACCATATATTTT. Translated, it gives CASSIGTGNTIYF. The chain links TRBV7-2 to TRBJ1-3; D might be TRBD1 (6 bases). CDR1 and CDR2 from the germline V gene are SGHTA and FQGNSA. The CDR3 totals 13 residues. The germline V and J ends were trimmed by 5 bases and 4 bases, with 9 bases remaining between them.

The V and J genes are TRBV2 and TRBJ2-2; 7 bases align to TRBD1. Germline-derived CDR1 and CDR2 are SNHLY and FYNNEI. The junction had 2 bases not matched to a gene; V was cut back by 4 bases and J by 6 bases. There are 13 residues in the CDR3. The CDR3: CASSAQGAGELFF. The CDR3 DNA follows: TGTGCCAGCAGTGCTCAGGGGGCCGGGGAGCTGTTTTTT.

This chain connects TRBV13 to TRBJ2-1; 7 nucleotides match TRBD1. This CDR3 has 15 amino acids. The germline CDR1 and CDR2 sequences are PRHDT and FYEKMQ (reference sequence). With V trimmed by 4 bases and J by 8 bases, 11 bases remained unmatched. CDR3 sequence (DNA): TGTGCCAGCAGCTACCGGGACAGCTCTTCTCATGAGCAGTTCTTC. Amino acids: CASSYRDSSSHEQFF.

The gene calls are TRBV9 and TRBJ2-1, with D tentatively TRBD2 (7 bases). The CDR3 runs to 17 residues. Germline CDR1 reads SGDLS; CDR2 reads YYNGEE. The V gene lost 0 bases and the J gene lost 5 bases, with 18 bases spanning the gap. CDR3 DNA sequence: TGTGCCAGCAGCGTAGCTGGGGGGGGGACAATCGACAATGAGCAGTTCTTC. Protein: CASSVAGGGTIDNEQFF.

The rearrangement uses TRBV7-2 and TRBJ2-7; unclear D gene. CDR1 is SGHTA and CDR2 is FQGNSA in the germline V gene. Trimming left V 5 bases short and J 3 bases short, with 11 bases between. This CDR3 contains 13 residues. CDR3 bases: TGTGCCAGCAGCCCTACAGTGAGCTACGAGCAGTACTTC. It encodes CASSPTVSYEQYF. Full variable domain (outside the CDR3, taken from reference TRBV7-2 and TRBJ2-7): GAGVSQSPSNKVTEKGKDVELRCDPISGHTALYWYRQSLGQGLEFLIYFQGNSAPDKSGLPSDRFSAERTGGSVSTLTIQRTQQEDSAVYLCASSPTVSYEQYFGPGTRLTVT.

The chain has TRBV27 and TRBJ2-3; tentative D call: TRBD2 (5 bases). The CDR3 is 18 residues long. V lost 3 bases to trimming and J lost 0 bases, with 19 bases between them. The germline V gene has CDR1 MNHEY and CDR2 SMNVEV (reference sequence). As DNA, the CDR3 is TGTGCCAGCAGTTTTAGTCATAGGAGCCGGACTAGCACAGATACGCAGTATTTT. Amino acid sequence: CASSFSHRSRTSTDTQYF.

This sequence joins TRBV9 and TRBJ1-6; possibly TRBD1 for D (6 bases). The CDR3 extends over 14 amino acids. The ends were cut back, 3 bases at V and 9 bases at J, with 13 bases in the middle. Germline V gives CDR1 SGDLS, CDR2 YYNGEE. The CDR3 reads CASSELQGSSPLHF. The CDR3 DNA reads TGTGCCAGCAGCGAATTACAGGGATCTTCACCCCTCCACTTT. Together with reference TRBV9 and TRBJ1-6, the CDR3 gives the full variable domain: DSGVTQTPKHLITATGQRVTLRCSPRSGDLSVYWYQQSLDQGLQFLIQYYNGEERAKGNILERFSAQQFPDLHSELNLSSLELGDSALYFCASSELQGSSPLHFGNGTRLTVT.